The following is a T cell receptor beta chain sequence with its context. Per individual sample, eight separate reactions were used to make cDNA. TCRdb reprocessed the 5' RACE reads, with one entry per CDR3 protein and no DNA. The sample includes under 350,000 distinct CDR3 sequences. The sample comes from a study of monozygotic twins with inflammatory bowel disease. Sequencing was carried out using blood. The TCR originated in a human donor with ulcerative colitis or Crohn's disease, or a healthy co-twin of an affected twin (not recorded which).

The CDR3 loop is CASSLTLDGYYGYTF. The chain carries TRBV7-8 and TRBJ1-2. There are 15 residues in the CDR3. Germline assignment: CDR1 SGHVS and CDR2 FQNEAQ.